This T cell receptor (beta chain) derives from a study of cytomegalovirus exposure and HLA in healthy donors. Study findings and constraints: Data from an earlier analysis indicated that most TCR beta V segments were productive either about 87% or about 30% of the time. As a later analysis revealed, most CMV-associated TCR beta chains appeared HLA-restricted. Published work reported that the classifier diagnosed cytomegalovirus status with high specificity and sensitivity.

This PCR relied on a set of 60 Vbeta primers and 13 Jbeta primers. Method: immunoSEQ multiplex PCR; TCRdb's copy keeps in-frame clones and lacks some. This sample yields around 110,000 clones, of which around 69% are seen a single time; about 2.3% belongs to the top ten. Notes on this clone: No antigen is known for it.

The TCR was taken from a man aged 18-30 years in good health and CMV-seronegative. What was sequenced was PBMCs.

The CDR3 coding sequence is TGTGCCAGCAGCCGTCGGTGGGGGGATGGCTACACCTTC. It yields the protein CASSRRWGDGYTF. The V call is TRBV11-1, the J call TRBJ1-2, with a tentative D call TRBD1 (5 bases). The CDR3 consists of 13 residues. Germline loops: CDR1 SGHAT, CDR2 FQDESV (reference sequence). Trimming cost V 5 bases and J 6 bases, with 13 bases left between them.